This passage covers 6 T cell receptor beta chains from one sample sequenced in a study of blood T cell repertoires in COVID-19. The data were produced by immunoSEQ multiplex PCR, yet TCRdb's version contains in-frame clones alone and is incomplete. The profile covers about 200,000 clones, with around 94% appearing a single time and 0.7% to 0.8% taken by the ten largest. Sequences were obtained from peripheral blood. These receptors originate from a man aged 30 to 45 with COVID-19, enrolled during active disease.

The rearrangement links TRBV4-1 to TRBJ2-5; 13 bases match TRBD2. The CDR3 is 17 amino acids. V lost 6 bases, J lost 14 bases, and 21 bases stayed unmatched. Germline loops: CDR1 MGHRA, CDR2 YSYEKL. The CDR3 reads CASSPYHAGTSGAPYYF. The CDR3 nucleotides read TGCGCCAGCAGTCCATATCATGCGGGGACTAGCGGGGCGCCATATTACTTC.

The CDR3 loop is CASSPHPPILSYEQYF. DNA of the CDR3: TGTGCCAGCTCACCTCATCCTCCGATACTCTCCTACGAGCAGTACTTC. The chain joins TRBV18 to TRBJ2-7; D not certain. The CDR3 has 16 residues. In germline, CDR1 is KGHSH, CDR2 LQKENI. The V and J ends lost 3 bases and 0 bases respectively, with 15 bases between them. Drawing the rest from reference TRBV18 and TRBJ2-7, the complete variable domain is NAGVMQNPRHLVRRRGQEARLRCSPMKGHSHVYWYRQLPEEGLKFMVYLQKENIIDESGMPKERFSAEFPKEGPSILRIQQVVRGDSAAYFCASSPHPPILSYEQYFGPGTRLTVT.

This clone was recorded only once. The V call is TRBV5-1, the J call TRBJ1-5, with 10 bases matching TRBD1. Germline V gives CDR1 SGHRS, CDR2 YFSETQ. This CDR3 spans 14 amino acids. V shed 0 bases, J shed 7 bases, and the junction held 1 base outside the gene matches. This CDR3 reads CASSLGTGGQPQHF. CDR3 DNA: TGCGCCAGCAGCTTGGGGACAGGGGGACAGCCCCAGCATTTT.

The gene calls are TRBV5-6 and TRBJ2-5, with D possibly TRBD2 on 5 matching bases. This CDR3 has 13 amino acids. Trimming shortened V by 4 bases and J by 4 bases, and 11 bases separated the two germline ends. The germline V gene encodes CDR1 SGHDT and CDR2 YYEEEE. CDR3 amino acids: CASSDLAGETQYF. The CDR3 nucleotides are TGTGCCAGCAGCGACCTCGCGGGAGAGACCCAGTACTTC.

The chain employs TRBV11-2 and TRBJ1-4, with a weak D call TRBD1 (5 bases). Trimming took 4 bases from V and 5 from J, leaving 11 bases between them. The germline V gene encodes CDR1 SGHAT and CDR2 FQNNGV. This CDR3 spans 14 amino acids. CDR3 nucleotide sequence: TGTGCCAGCAGCTCGGGGGACCAGAATGAAAAACTGTTTTTT. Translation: CASSSGDQNEKLFF.

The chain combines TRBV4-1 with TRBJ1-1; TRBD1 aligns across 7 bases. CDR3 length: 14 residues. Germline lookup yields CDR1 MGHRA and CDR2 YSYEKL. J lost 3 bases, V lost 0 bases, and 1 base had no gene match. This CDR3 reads CASSQDRGDTEAFF. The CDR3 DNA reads TGCGCCAGCAGCCAAGACAGGGGGGACACTGAAGCTTTCTTT.